These 19 T cell receptor beta chains came from one sample sequenced in a study of blood T cell repertoires in COVID-19. Clones were read by immunoSEQ multiplex PCR, and TCRdb kept only the in-frame ones, dropping some. The table includes 150,000 to 250,000 clones, roughly 77% detected once. Specimen: peripheral blood. The receptors originated from a woman in her forties with COVID-19, enrolled during active disease.

V is TRBV5-1 and J is TRBJ2-6, with 9 bases lining up with TRBD1. V trimming: 3 bases; J trimming: 4 bases; junction bases outside the gene matches: 11. CDR3 size: 18 residues. Germline loops: CDR1 SGHRS, CDR2 YFSETQ. The CDR3 nucleotides read TGCGCCAGCAGCTATCGATTTAGGACAGGGGCGGGGGCCAACGTCCTGACTTTC. It encodes CASSYRFRTGAGANVLTF.

This chain links TRBV5-8 with TRBJ2-6; maybe TRBD1 (6 bases). The CDR3 is 18 amino acids. V lost 4 bases to trimming and J lost 0 bases, with 17 bases between them. Germline assignment: CDR1 SGHTS and CDR2 YDEGEE. The DNA for the CDR3 is TGTGCCAGCAGCGAGAACAGGGTTTACTTCTCTGGGGCCAACGTCCTGACTTTC. It translates to CASSENRVYFSGANVLTF.

This clone showed up many times. This chain uses TRBV21-1 with TRBJ2-4; TRBD2 is the table's D call, not checked against the DNA. TRBV21-1 is shown as a pseudogene. The CDR3 loop spans 20 amino acids. CDR3 protein: CASSTTTSGSLTLAKNIQYF. The CDR3 bases are TGTGCCAGCAGCACCACGACTAGCGGGAGCCTGACCCTAGCCAAAAACATTCAGTACTTC.

This rearrangement joins TRBV5-6 to TRBJ2-7; D is possibly TRBD2 (6 bases). This CDR3 spans 16 amino acids. The V end lost 2 bases, the J end lost 3 bases, and 18 bases lay between the germline ends. The germline V gene encodes CDR1 SGHDT and CDR2 YYEEEE. The CDR3 nucleotides are TGTGCCAGCAGCTTAGGAGGGGCCTCCCTCGGCTACGAGCAGTACTTC. Its protein is CASSLGGASLGYEQYF.

The chain is built from TRBV11-3 and TRBJ2-1; 9 bases match TRBD1. Germline values: CDR1 SGHNT, CDR2 YENEEA. CDR3 length: 13 residues. V lost 5 bases to trimming and J lost 10 bases; unmatched junction nucleotides: 6. Here the CDR3 reads CASSQLDRGEQFF. The DNA for the CDR3 is TGTGCCAGCAGCCAACTGGACAGGGGAGAGCAGTTCTTC.

V usage is TRBV19 and J usage is TRBJ2-1, with TRBD2 identical over 8 bases. The CDR3 spans 15 residues. V lost 8 bases to trimming and J lost 9 bases; unmatched junction nucleotides: 15. CDR1 is LNHDA, CDR2 SQIVND, per germline (reference sequence). CDR3 in amino acids: CASEGVAGMFGEQFF. The CDR3 DNA reads TGTGCCAGTGAAGGAGTAGCGGGGATGTTCGGTGAGCAGTTCTTC.

The chain combines TRBV29-1 with TRBJ2-4; unclear D gene. The CDR3 has 12 residues. CDR1 is SQVTM, CDR2 ANQGSEA, per germline. The germline V and J ends were trimmed by 5 bases and 8 bases, with 13 bases remaining between them. CDR3 DNA: TGCAGCGTTCCAGGTCCTTGGGACATTCAGTACTTC. This encodes CSVPGPWDIQYF.

The chain combines TRBV6-5 with TRBJ1-1, with D tentatively TRBD1 (6 bases). CDR1 is MNHEY and CDR2 is SVGAGI in the germline V gene. The CDR3 runs 12 residues. V lost 2 bases and J lost 6, with 7 bases in between. In DNA, the CDR3 is TGTGCCAGCAGTTACAACAGGGCTGAAGCTTTCTTT. Translated: CASSYNRAEAFF.

The chain recombines TRBV3-1 (or the pseudogene TRBV3-2) with TRBJ2-2, with 7 positions matching TRBD2. The length of the CDR3 is 15 residues. The germline CDR1 and CDR2 sequences are LGHDT and YNNKEL (reference sequence). The trim removed 4 bases at V and 5 bases at J, leaving 7 bases unmatched. The CDR3 region has the DNA TGTGCCAGCAGCCCCTTGGGGGGGGGTACCGGGGAGCTGTTTTTT. Protein: CASSPLGGGTGELFF.

This chain joins TRBV5-4 and TRBJ2-3, with D hard to call. Trimming left V 4 bases short and J 2 bases short, with 14 bases between. Germline assignment: CDR1 SGHNT and CDR2 YYREEE (reference sequence). The CDR3 has 15 residues. This chain's CDR3 is CASSLSADSTDTQYF. CDR3 sequence (DNA): TGTGCCAGCAGCCTATCTGCAGACTCCACAGATACGCAGTATTTT.

The chain links TRBV11-1 to TRBJ2-3; TRBD2 matches at 11 bases. Trimming removed 3 bases from V and 11 bases from J; junction bases left unmatched: 7. The CDR3 totals 14 residues. Looked up from germline, CDR1 is SGHAT and CDR2 is FQDESV (reference sequence). CDR3 loop: CASSFLTSGTKQYF. The CDR3, as DNA: TGTGCCAGCAGCTTTTTGACTAGCGGGACCAAGCAGTATTTT.

This chain connects TRBV5-4 to TRBJ2-7; TRBD2 aligns across 13 bases. The CDR3 contains 15 residues. Germline assignment: CDR1 SGHNT and CDR2 YYREEE (reference sequence). The trim removed 4 bases at V and 6 bases at J, leaving 7 bases unmatched. For the CDR3, the DNA is TGTGCCAGCAGCCTCGGACTAGCGGGAGAGGGCGAGCAGTACTTC. The encoded protein is CASSLGLAGEGEQYF.

The chain recombines TRBV29-1 with TRBJ2-2; 9 bases align to TRBD1. CDR1 is SQVTM and CDR2 is ANQGSEA in the germline V gene. The CDR3 totals 13 residues. V dropped 7 bases and J dropped 6; count of bases not matched to a gene: 6. CDR3 in amino acids: CSGVQGAPGELFF. The CDR3 DNA follows: TGCAGCGGGGTACAGGGGGCGCCCGGGGAGCTGTTTTTT.

This clone came up once. The V gene is TRBV7-9, the J gene TRBJ2-5; D might be TRBD2 (5 bases). The germline V and J ends were trimmed by 3 bases and 2 bases, with 16 bases remaining between them. The CDR3 totals 16 residues. Germline loops: CDR1 SEHNR, CDR2 FQNEAQ (reference sequence). CDR3 bases: TGTGCCAGCAGCTTCCCGATAGCGAACGGGCAAGAGACCCAGTACTTC. It encodes CASSFPIANGQETQYF. Using reference TRBV7-9 and TRBJ2-5 for the parts outside the CDR3, the full variable domain is DTGVSQNPRHKITKRGQNVTFRCDPISEHNRLYWYRQTLGQGPEFLTYFQNEAQLEKSRLLSDRFSAERPKGSFSTLEIQRTEQGDSAMYLCASSFPIANGQETQYFGPGTRLLVL.

The CDR3 nucleotides are TGTGCCAGCTCACCAGGGACAGGGGCAGATACGCAGTATTTT. This encodes CASSPGTGADTQYF. The V and J genes are TRBV18 and TRBJ2-3; 10 nucleotides agree with TRBD1. The V segment lost 2 bases and the J segment 4 bases; nucleotides outside the gene matches: 0. Looked up from germline, CDR1 is KGHSH and CDR2 is LQKENI. This CDR3 region has 14 residues.

This clone was detected a few times. The V gene is TRBV11-2, the J gene TRBJ2-3; D might be TRBD1 (5 bases). This CDR3 spans 14 amino acids. CDR1 SGHAT and CDR2 FQNNGV come from the germline V gene. Trimming pared 3 bases from V and 3 bases from J, leaving 10 bases between. CDR3 coding DNA: TGTGCCAGCAGCTTCAACCCAGGGACAGATACGCAGTATTTT. It yields the protein CASSFNPGTDTQYF.

This clone showed up just once. The genes are TRBV5-1 and TRBJ2-7, with 7 bases matching TRBD2. From germline, CDR1 is SGHRS and CDR2 YFSETQ. The CDR3 has 16 residues. Trimming took 6 bases from V and 7 from J; bases not matched to a gene: 19. CDR3 bases: TGCGCCAGCATACTATCCCCGGGACTACCCCAACGGGAGCAGTACTTC. As protein: CASILSPGLPQREQYF.

The V gene is TRBV7-8, the J gene TRBJ1-2; 7 nucleotides align to TRBD1. V lost 5 bases and J lost 2; bases outside the gene matches: 5. CDR1 is SGHVS and CDR2 is FQNEAQ in the germline V gene. This CDR3 spans 14 amino acids. The CDR3 bases are TGTGCCAGCAGCGCGGACAGGCGAAACTATGGCTACACCTTC. Residues: CASSADRRNYGYTF.

V gene TRBV5-1 combines with J gene TRBJ2-7; D perhaps matches TRBD2 (6 bases). Germline assignment: CDR1 SGHRS and CDR2 YFSETQ. The CDR3 is 15 residues long. V lost 0 bases to trimming and J lost 2 bases, with 12 bases between them. This CDR3 is CASSLGGGTAYEQYF. The CDR3 coding sequence is TGCGCCAGCAGCTTGGGAGGCGGGACCGCCTACGAGCAGTACTTC.